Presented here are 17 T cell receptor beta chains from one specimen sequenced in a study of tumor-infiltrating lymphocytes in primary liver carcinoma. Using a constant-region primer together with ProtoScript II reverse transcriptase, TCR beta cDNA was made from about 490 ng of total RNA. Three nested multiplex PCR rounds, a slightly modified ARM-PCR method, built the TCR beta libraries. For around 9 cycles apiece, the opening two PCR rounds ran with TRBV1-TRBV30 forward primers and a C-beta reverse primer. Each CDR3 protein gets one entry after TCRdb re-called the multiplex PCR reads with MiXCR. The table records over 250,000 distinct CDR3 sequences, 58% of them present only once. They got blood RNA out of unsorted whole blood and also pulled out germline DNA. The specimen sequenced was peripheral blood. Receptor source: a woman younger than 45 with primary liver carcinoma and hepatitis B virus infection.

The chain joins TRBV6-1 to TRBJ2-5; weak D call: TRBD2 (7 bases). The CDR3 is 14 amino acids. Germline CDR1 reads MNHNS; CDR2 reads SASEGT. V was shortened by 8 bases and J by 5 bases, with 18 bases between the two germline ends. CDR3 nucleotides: TGTGCCAGCGCCCGTAGGGGGGGCGGGGAGACCCAGTACTTC. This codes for CASARRGGGETQYF.

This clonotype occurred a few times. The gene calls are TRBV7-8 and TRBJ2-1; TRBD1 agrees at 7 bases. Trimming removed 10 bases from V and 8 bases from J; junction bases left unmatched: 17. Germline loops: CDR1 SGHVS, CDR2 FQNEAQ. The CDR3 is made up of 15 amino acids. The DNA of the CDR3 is TGTGCCACCTCTCCGAGGTACCCCGGGACAGATGAGCAGTTCTTC. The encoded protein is CATSPRYPGTDEQFF.

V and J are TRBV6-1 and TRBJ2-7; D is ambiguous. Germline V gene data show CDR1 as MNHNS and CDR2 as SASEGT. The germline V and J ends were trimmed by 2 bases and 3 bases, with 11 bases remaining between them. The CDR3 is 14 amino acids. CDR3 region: CASSESPGYYEQYF. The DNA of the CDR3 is TGTGCCAGCAGTGAATCTCCGGGTTACTACGAGCAGTACTTC.

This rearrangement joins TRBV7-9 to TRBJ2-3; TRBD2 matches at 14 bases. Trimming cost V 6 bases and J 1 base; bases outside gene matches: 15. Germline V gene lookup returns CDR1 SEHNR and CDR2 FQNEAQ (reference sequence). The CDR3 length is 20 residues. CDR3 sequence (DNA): TGTGCCAGCAGTTCACCCGGACTAGCGGGAGGAGGGTCGGGCACAGATACGCAGTATTTT. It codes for CASSSPGLAGGGSGTDTQYF.

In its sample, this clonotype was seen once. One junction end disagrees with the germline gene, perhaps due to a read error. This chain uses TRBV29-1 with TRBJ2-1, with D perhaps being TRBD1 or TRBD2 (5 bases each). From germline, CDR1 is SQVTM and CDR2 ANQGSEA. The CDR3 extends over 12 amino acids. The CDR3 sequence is CSIEMGPLEQFF. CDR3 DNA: TGCAGCATAGAGATGGGACCCCTTGAGCAGTTCTTT.

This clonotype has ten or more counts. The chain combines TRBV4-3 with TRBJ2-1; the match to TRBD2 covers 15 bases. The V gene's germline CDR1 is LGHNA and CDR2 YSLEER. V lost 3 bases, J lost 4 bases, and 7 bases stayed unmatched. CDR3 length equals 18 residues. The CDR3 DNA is TGCGCCAGCAGCCAGTTTAGGACTAGCGGGAGGGGATACAATGAGCAGTTCTTC. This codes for CASSQFRTSGRGYNEQFF.

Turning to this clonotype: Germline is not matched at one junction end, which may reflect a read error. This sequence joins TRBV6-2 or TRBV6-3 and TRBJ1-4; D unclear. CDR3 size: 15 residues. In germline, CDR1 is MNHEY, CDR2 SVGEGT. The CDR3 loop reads CASRESGATNEKLFF. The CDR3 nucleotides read TGTGCCAGCAGGGAGTCAGGAGCAACTAATGAAAAACTGTTCTTT.

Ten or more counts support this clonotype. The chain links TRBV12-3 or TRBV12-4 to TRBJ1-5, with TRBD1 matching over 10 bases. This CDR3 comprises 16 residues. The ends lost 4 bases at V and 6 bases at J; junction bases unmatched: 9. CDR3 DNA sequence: TGTGCCAGCAGTTCCCGACAGGGGGCGGGAAGTCAGCCCCAGCATTTT. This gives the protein CASSSRQGAGSQPQHF.

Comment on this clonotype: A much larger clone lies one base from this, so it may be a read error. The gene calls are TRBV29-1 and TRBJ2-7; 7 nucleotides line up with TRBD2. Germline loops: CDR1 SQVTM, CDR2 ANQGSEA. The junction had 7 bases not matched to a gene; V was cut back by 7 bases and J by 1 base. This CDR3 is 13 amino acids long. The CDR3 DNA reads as TGCAGCGCTGTCCCTAGCGGATCCTACGAGCAGTACTTC. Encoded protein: CSAVPSGSYEQYF.

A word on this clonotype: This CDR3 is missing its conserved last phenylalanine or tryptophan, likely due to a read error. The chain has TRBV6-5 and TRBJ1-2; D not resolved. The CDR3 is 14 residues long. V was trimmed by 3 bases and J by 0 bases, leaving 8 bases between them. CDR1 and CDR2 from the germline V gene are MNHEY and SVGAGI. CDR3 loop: CASSYREANYGYTS. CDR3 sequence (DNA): TGTGCCAGCAGTTATAGGGAAGCTAACTATGGCTACACCTCC.

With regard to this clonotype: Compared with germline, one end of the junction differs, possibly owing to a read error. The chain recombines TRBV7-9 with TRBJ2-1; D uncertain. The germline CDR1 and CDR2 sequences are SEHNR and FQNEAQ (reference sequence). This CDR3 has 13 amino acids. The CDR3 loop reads CASSVDHYNGQFF. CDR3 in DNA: TGTGCCAGCAGCGTCGACCACTACAATGGGCAGTTCTTC.

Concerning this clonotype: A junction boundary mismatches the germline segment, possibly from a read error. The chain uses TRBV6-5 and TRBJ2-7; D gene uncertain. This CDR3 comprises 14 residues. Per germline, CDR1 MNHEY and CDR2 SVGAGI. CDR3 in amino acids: CASCYSQAGREQYF. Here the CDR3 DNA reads TGTGCCAGCTGTTACTCGCAGGCAGGCCGCGAGCAGTACTTC.

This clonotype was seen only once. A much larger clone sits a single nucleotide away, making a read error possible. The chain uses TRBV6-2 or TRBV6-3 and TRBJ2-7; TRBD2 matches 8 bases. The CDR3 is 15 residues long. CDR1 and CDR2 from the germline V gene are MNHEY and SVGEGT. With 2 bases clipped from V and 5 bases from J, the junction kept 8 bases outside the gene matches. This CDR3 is CASSYLDGRADEQYF. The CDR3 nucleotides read TGTGCCAGCAGTTACCTTGACGGGAGGGCCGACGAGCAGTACTTC.

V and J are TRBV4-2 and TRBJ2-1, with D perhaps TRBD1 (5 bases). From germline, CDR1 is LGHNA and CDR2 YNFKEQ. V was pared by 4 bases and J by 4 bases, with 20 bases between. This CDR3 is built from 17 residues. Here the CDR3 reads CASSPDSRGRGYNEQFF. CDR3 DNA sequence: TGTGCCAGCAGCCCAGACAGTAGGGGTAGGGGTTACAATGAGCAGTTCTTC.

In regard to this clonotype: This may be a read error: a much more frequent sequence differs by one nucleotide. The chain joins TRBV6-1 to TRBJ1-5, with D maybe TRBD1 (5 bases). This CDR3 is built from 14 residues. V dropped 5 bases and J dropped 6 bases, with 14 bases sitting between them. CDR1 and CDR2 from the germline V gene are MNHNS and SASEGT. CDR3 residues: CASSHSQGGQPQHF. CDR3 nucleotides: TGTGCCAGCAGTCACTCCCAGGGTGGTCAGCCCCAGCATTTT.

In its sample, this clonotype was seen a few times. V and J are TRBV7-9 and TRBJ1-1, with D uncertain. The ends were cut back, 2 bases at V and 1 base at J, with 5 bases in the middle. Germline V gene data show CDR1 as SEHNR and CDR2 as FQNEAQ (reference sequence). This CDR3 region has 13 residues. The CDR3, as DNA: TGTGCCAGCAGCTTAATGCAGAACACTGAAGCTTTCTTT. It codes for CASSLMQNTEAFF.

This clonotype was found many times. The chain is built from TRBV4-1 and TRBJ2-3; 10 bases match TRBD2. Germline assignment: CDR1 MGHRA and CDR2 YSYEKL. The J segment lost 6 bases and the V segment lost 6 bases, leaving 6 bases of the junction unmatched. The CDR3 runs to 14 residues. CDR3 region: CASRGTSGEDTQYF. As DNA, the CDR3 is TGCGCCAGCAGAGGTACTAGCGGGGAGGATACGCAGTATTTT.